Described below is a single T cell receptor (beta chain) sequence and its context. The data were obtained in a study of blood T cell repertoires in COVID-19. Study background: Samples came from the United States, Italy and Spain, spanning acute and convalescent COVID-19.

Profiled with immunoSEQ multiplex PCR; TCRdb holds only in-frame clones, not every one. The table lists around 40,000 clones, about nine tenths of them singletons, with around 15% in the top ten. This CDR3 spans 16 amino acids. V lost 2 bases to trimming and J lost 6 bases, with 17 bases between them. Germline lookup yields CDR1 SGDLS and CDR2 YYNGEE. The sample taken for sequencing was peripheral blood. The rearrangement joins TRBV9 to TRBJ2-2; possibly TRBD2 for D (6 bases). The clonotype was recovered from a human donor in a cohort sampled during active COVID-19. CDR3 sequence (DNA): TGTGCCAGCAGCGTCGGAGGGGTGGCAAATTCCGGGGAGCTGTTTTTT. As protein: CASSVGGVANSGELFF.